A single T cell receptor (beta chain) is shown here with its context. Antigen: not known. Repertoires were generated with immunoSEQ multiplex PCR, while TCRdb's copy carries only in-frame clones and drops some. The sample lists about 400,000 clones; 92% were seen once. Treatment noted: some 20 received Ad26.COV2.S at low or high dose, single or two shots; several received placebo; per-sample allocation not given. On day 63 after the first injection, vaccine and placebo recipients gave samples. Germline V gene lookup returns CDR1 PRHDT and CDR2 FYEKMQ (reference sequence). The V and J ends lost 5 bases and 0 bases respectively, with 14 bases between them. This CDR3 is built from 16 residues. This sample was included in a study of Ad26.COV2.S vaccination and SARS-CoV-2 variants. About the research overall: Intramuscular Ad26.COV2.S doses were given once or twice, 56 days apart.

Study outcomes and limitations: Vaccinees reportedly had broad spike-specific CD8+ and CD4+ T cell responses.

J is TRBJ2-4 and V is TRBV13; TRBD2 might be the D (6 bases). This sequence originates from a person between 18 and 65 years old who received the Ad26.COV2.S COVID-19 vaccine or a placebo. The sample was peripheral blood, taken in a trial of Ad26.COV2.S vaccine versus placebo. CDR3 DNA sequence: TGTGCCAGCAGCGCGGACGGACTATTAGCCAAAAACATTCAGTACTTC. Translating it yields CASSADGLLAKNIQYF.